What follows are 13 T cell receptor beta chains derived from one specimen sequenced in a study of a mutant IDH1 vaccine in newly diagnosed glioma. No antigen has been identified for these receptors. Time point in this sample: week 47, end of study. Each vaccine dose was 300 ug of mutant IDH1 20-mer peptide, with topical imiquimod. Only in-frame clones appear in the TCRdb table, and some are missing; sequencing was by immunoSEQ multiplex PCR. The sample has 25,000 to 35,000 clones, about 80% seen once. Sequencing used PBMCs, obtained from a glioma patient whose treatment included an IDH1 peptide vaccine. All receptors come from a young man with glioma.

The chain employs TRBV14 and TRBJ2-5; the D gene could be TRBD1 or TRBD2 (6 bases each). This CDR3 contains 14 residues. V was pared by 1 base and J by 4 bases, with 10 bases between. Looked up from germline, CDR1 is SGHDN and CDR2 is FVKESK. The CDR3 loop reads CASSQVGGRETQYF. The DNA of the CDR3 is TGTGCCAGCAGCCAAGTCGGGGGCCGAGAGACCCAGTACTTC.

This rearrangement joins TRBV4-2 to TRBJ2-7; 9 nucleotides agree with TRBD2. This CDR3 contains 16 residues. Looked up from germline, CDR1 is LGHNA and CDR2 is YNFKEQ. With V trimmed by 3 bases and J by 5 bases, 11 bases remained unmatched. The CDR3 nucleotides read TGTGCCAGCAGCCAGGCCGGGACTAGCACTTACCACGAGCAGTACTTC. Translating it yields CASSQAGTSTYHEQYF.

This clone was observed a few times. The gene calls are TRBV19 and TRBJ1-5; tentative D call: TRBD1 (5 bases). The CDR3 totals 14 residues. The germline gives CDR1 LNHDA, CDR2 SQIVND (reference sequence). Trimming pared 6 bases from V and 5 bases from J, leaving 14 bases between. The CDR3 loop is CASRIGGLDQPQHF. The CDR3 DNA follows: TGTGCCAGTAGGATCGGGGGTTTAGATCAGCCCCAGCATTTT.

The chain uses TRBV5-8 and TRBJ2-2; D remains ambiguous. The CDR3 runs 15 residues. V was clipped by 2 bases and J by 1 base, with 9 bases between them. Germline assignment: CDR1 SGHTS and CDR2 YDEGEE. The CDR3 is CASSFAAMNTGELFF. CDR3 DNA sequence: TGTGCCAGCAGCTTTGCAGCGATGAACACCGGGGAGCTGTTTTTT.

This clone showed up just a few times. The rearrangement uses TRBV29-1 and TRBJ1-2; no definite D call. The germline V gene encodes CDR1 SQVTM and CDR2 ANQGSEA. Trimming shortened V by 3 bases and J by 3 bases, and 8 bases separated the two germline ends. The CDR3 totals 12 residues. The CDR3 region is CSVEGDDYGYTF. CDR3 DNA sequence: TGCAGCGTTGAGGGTGATGACTATGGCTACACCTTC.

The chain couples TRBV6-1 to TRBJ1-5, with unresolved D. CDR1 MNHNS and CDR2 SASEGT come from the germline V gene. Trimming cost V 3 bases and J 4 bases, with 13 bases left between them. This CDR3 is 15 amino acids long. The CDR3 DNA sequence: TGTGCCAGCAGTGACAACAGTGGGGAGAATCAGCCCCAGCATTTT. Encoded protein: CASSDNSGENQPQHF.

In its sample, this clone was seen a few times. The chain links TRBV2 to TRBJ1-3, with a weak D call TRBD1 (5 bases). Trimming removed 6 bases at V and 2 bases at J, with 8 bases between. The germline CDR1 and CDR2 sequences are SNHLY and FYNNEI. This CDR3 contains 13 residues. The CDR3, as DNA: TGTGCCAGCAGCGGGGGACCTGGAAACACCATATATTTT. Its translation: CASSGGPGNTIYF. The variable domain in full, completed from reference TRBV2 and TRBJ1-3, reads EPEVTQTPSHQVTQMGQEVILRCVPISNHLYFYWYRQILGQKVEFLVSFYNNEISEKSEIFDDQFSVERPDGSNFTLKIRSTKLEDSAMYFCASSGGPGNTIYFGEGSWLTVV.

The CDR3 reads CASSIVGAVHQIQPQHF. CDR3 coding DNA: TGTGCCAGTAGTATAGTGGGGGCGGTCCACCAAATTCAGCCCCAGCATTTT. The V call is TRBV19, the J call TRBJ1-5; tentative D call: TRBD1 (6 bases). Germline V gene lookup returns CDR1 LNHDA and CDR2 SQIVND (reference sequence). The CDR3 sequence is 17 residues long. The V gene lost 1 base and the J gene lost 6 bases, with 19 bases spanning the gap. The whole variable domain, remainder taken from reference TRBV19 and TRBJ1-5, is DGGITQSPKYLFRKEGQNVTLSCEQNLNHDAMYWYRQDPGQGLRLIYYSQIVNDFQKGDIAEGYSVSREKKESFPLTVTSAQKNPTAFYLCASSIVGAVHQIQPQHFGDGTRLSIL.

The V call is TRBV6-5, the J call TRBJ2-5, with a tentative D call TRBD2 (6 bases). The V and J ends lost 0 bases and 4 bases respectively, with 6 bases between them. CDR1 is MNHEY and CDR2 is SVGAGI in the germline V gene. This CDR3 has 13 residues. Written as DNA, the CDR3 is TGTGCCAGCAGTTACTCGGGGGGAGAGACCCAGTACTTC. Its protein is CASSYSGGETQYF.

This clone appeared a single time. The rearrangement uses TRBV30 and TRBJ2-5, with D perhaps assigned TRBD1 or TRBD2 (6 bases each). Trimming cost V 1 base and J 5 bases, with 11 bases left between them. Germline lookup yields CDR1 GTSNPN and CDR2 SVGIG (reference sequence). The CDR3 loop spans 13 amino acids. CDR3: CAWSAGGRETQYF. The DNA of the CDR3 is TGTGCCTGGAGTGCCGGGGGCCGGGAGACCCAGTACTTC. Based on the CDR3 plus reference TRBV30 and TRBJ2-5, the full variable domain is SQTIHQWPATLVQPVGSPLSLECTVEGTSNPNLYWYRQAAGRGLQLLFYSVGIGQISSEVPQNLSASRPQDRQFILSSKKLLLSDSGFYLCAWSAGGRETQYFGPGTRLLVL.

The CDR3 loop is CASSEGQGGKLFF. Here the CDR3 DNA reads TGTGCCAGCAGCGAGGGACAGGGGGGAAAACTGTTTTTT. V and J are TRBV7-8 and TRBJ1-4; 11 nucleotides agree with TRBD1. The CDR3 is made up of 13 amino acids. Looked up from germline, CDR1 is SGHVS and CDR2 is FQNEAQ. V gave up 5 bases and J gave up 10 bases; unmatched junction bases: 3. The full variable domain, with the rest looked up from reference TRBV7-8 and TRBJ1-4, is GAGVSQSPRYKVAKRGQDVALRCDPISGHVSLFWYQQALGQGPEFLTYFQNEAQLDKSGLPSDRFFAERPEGSVSTLKIQRTQQEDSAVYLCASSEGQGGKLFFGSGTQLSVL.

The chain has TRBV9 and TRBJ1-2; D remains unclear. Per germline, CDR1 SGDLS and CDR2 YYNGEE. The CDR3 has 15 amino acids. The ends were cut back, 3 bases at V and 5 bases at J, with 17 bases in the middle. The CDR3 DNA reads as TGTGCCAGCAGCGGGCAGGATATTCCTCAATATGGCTACACCTTC. Protein: CASSGQDIPQYGYTF.

The V gene is TRBV11-2, the J gene TRBJ2-7; 12 bases agree with TRBD2. Per germline, CDR1 SGHAT and CDR2 FQNNGV. There are 15 residues in the CDR3. The V gene end was trimmed by 5 bases and the J gene end by 2 bases; junction bases not matched to a gene: 4. CDR3 region: CASSPLAGGPYEQYF. CDR3 DNA sequence: TGTGCCAGCAGCCCGCTAGCGGGGGGGCCCTACGAGCAGTACTTC.